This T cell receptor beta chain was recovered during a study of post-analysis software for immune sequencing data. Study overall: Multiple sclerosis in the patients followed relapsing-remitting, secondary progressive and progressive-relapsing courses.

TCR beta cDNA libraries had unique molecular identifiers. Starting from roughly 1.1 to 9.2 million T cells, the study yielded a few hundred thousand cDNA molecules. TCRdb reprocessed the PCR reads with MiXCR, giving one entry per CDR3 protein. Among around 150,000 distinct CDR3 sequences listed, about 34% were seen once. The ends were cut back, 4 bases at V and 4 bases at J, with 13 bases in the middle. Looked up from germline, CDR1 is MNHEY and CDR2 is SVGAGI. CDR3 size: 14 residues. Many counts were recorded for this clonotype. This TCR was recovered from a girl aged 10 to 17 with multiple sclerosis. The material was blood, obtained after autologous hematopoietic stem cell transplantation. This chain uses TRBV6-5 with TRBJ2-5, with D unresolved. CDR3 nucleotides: TGTGCCAGCAGTTCCCATCACCCGGGAGAGACCCAGTACTTC. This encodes CASSSHHPGETQYF.